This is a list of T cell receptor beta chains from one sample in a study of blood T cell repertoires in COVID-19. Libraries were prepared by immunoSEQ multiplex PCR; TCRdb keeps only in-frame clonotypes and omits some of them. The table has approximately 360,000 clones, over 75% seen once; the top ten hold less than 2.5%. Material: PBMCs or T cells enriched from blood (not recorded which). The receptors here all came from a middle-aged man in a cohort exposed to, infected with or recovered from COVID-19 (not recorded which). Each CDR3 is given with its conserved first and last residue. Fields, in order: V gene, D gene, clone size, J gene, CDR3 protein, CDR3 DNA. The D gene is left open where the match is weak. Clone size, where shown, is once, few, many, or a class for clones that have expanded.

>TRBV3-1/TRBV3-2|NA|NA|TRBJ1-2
CASSQHDELYTF
TGTGCCAGCAGCCAACATGATGAACTTTACACCTTC
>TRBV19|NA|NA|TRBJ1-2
CASSPTGVGYTF
TGTGCCAGTAGTCCGACGGGGGTTGGCTACACCTTC
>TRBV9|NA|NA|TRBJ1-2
CASSSYDGAWAGYTF
TGTGCCAGCAGCTCTTATGACGGCGCCTGGGCTGGCTACACCTTC
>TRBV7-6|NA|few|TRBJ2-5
CASSLSRRGKETQYF
TGTGCCAGCAGCTTATCTCGGAGGGGAAAGGAGACCCAGTACTTC
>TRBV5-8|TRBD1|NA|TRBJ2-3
CASSLVHYQQGDTQYF
TGTGCCAGCAGCTTGGTGCACTACCAACAGGGGGATACGCAGTATTTT
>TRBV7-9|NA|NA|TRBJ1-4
CASSLVGGTNEKLFF
TGTGCCAGCAGCTTGGTAGGAGGGACTAATGAAAAACTGTTTTTT
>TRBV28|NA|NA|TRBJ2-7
CASSGDSPYEQYF
TGTGCCAGCAGCGGTGACAGCCCCTACGAGCAGTACTTC
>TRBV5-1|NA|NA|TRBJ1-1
CASSFGETEAFF
TGCGCCAGCAGCTTTGGAGAAACTGAAGCTTTCTTT
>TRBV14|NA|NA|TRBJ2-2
CASSPQGTGELFF
TGTGCCAGCAGCCCCCAGGGGACCGGGGAGCTGTTTTTT
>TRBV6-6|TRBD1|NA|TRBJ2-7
CASNRGSYEQYF
TGTGCCAGTAACAGGGGCTCCTACGAGCAGTACTTC
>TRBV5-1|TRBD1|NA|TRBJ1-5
CASSEGQYSNQPQHF
TGCGCCAGCAGCGAGGGACAGTATAGCAATCAGCCCCAGCATTTT
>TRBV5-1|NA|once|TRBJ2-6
CASSLEQGYANVLTF
TGCGCCAGCAGCTTGGAACAGGGATATGCCAACGTCCTGACTTTC
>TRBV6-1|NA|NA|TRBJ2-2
CASSEDDWTGRQGGGELFF
TGTGCCAGCAGTGAAGATGATTGGACAGGTAGGCAGGGGGGCGGGGAGCTGTTTTTT
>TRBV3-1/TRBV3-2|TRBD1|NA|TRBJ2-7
CASSQTGTDYEQYF
TGTGCCAGCAGCCAGACCGGGACAGACTACGAGCAGTACTTC
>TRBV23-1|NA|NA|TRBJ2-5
CASSQKDRCRETQYF
TGCGCCAGCAGTCAAAAAGACAGGTGCCGAGAGACCCAGTACTTC
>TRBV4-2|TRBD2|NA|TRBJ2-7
CASSQKAGGPSEQYF
TGTGCCAGCAGCCAAAAAGCGGGAGGGCCGTCCGAGCAGTACTTC
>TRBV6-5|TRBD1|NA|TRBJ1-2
CASSYRGLDDGYTF
TGTGCCAGCAGTTACAGGGGGCTAGATGATGGCTACACCTTC
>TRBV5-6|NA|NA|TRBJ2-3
CASSLGITSTDTQYF
TGTGCCAGCAGCTTGGGCATTACTAGCACAGATACGCAGTATTTT
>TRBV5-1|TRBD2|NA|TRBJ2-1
CASSYLSGTSNYNEQFF
TGCGCCAGCAGCTATCTCTCCGGGACTAGTAACTACAATGAGCAGTTCTTC
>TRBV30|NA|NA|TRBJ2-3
CAWSVLGLTGTDTQYF
TGTGCCTGGAGTGTACTGGGGCTGACCGGCACAGATACGCAGTATTTT
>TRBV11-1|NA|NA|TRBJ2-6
CASSPKGVSGANVLTF
TGTGCCAGCAGCCCAAAGGGAGTTTCTGGGGCCAACGTCCTGACTTTC
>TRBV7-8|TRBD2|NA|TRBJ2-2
CASSGLADTGELFF
TGTGCCAGCAGCGGACTAGCGGACACCGGGGAGCTGTTTTTT
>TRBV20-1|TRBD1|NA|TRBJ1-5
CSASEQGAGNQPQHF
TGCAGTGCTAGTGAGCAGGGGGCGGGCAATCAGCCCCAGCATTTT
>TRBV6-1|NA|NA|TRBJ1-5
CASSDRQSSNQPQHF
TGTGCCAGCAGTGACCGACAGTCTAGCAATCAGCCCCAGCATTTT
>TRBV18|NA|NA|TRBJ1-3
CASSPLEASSGNTIYF
TGTGCCAGCTCACCACTGGAGGCGAGCTCTGGAAACACCATATATTTT